This entry lists 6 T cell receptor beta chains sequenced from one sample in a study of shared clonotypes between healthy human individuals. In the naive CD8 group, cells lacked CD45RO and were positively selected for CCR7, so terminally differentiated effector memory CD45RA+ cells were left out. Produced via immunoSEQ multiplex PCR; TCRdb's table is partial and in-frame only. There are approximately 2,200,000 clones in the sample; 85% to 95% occur only once, and roughly 1.8% lies in the top ten. Specimen: naive CD8+ T cells from PBMCs. Receptors originate from a man between 18 and 35 years old in good health. Some clones in this sample may be carry-over from other donors' samples.

The chain couples TRBV19 to TRBJ1-1; D gene uncertain. V was pared by 6 bases and J by 1 base, with 12 bases between. Germline-derived CDR1 and CDR2 are LNHDA and SQIVND (reference sequence). The CDR3 loop spans 14 amino acids. This CDR3 reads CASSTTDSNTEAFF. The CDR3 DNA reads TGTGCCAGTAGCACCACAGACTCGAACACTGAAGCTTTCTTT.

This chain links TRBV6-5 with TRBJ2-2; the D gene could be TRBD1 or TRBD2 (5 bases each). The CDR3 is 16 residues long. Looked up from germline, CDR1 is MNHEY and CDR2 is SVGAGI. V lost 1 base and J lost 5, with 14 bases in between. Written as DNA, the CDR3 is TGTGCCAGCAGTTACTTGGGGGTTTCTGGAACCGGGGAGCTGTTTTTT. Its protein is CASSYLGVSGTGELFF.

This clone was seen just once. The V call is TRBV7-2, the J call TRBJ1-2; perhaps TRBD1 as D (5 bases). CDR1 and CDR2 (germline): SGHTA, FQGNSA. The V end lost 4 bases, the J end lost 2 bases, and 14 bases lay between the germline ends. The CDR3 has 15 residues. This CDR3 reads CASSWDRGGNYGYTF. The CDR3 DNA is TGTGCCAGCAGCTGGGACCGTGGTGGAAACTATGGCTACACCTTC.

This clone was picked up one time. V gene TRBV4-1 combines with J gene TRBJ2-2, with D possibly matching TRBD2 (5 bases). Trimming cost V 3 bases and J 4 bases, with 12 bases left between them. This CDR3 is 15 amino acids long. Germline-derived CDR1 and CDR2 are MGHRA and YSYEKL. CDR3 DNA sequence: TGCGCCAGCAGCCATGTCGTGGGGAGCACCGGGGAGCTGTTTTTT. It codes for CASSHVVGSTGELFF.

This chain's CDR3 is CASSQYGGAYEQYF. CDR3 DNA: TGCGCCAGCAGCCAATATGGGGGGGCCTACGAGCAGTACTTC. The chain couples TRBV4-3 to TRBJ2-7; 7 bases are a match to TRBD2. Losses at the gene ends were 2 bases for V and 2 bases for J; bases not matched to a gene: 3. CDR1 is LGHNA and CDR2 is YSLEER in the germline V gene. This CDR3 contains 14 residues.

The genes are TRBV19 and TRBJ2-1; D gene ambiguous. The CDR3 sequence is 13 residues long. V was cut by 1 base and J by 8 bases, with 9 bases left in between. Germline V gene data show CDR1 as LNHDA and CDR2 as SQIVND (reference sequence). CDR3 coding DNA: TGTGCCAGTAGTATAGTCAGAGCCGATGAGCAGTTCTTC. Translated, it gives CASSIVRADEQFF.